This T cell receptor beta chain was sequenced for a study of cytomegalovirus exposure and HLA in healthy donors. These donors counted as nominally healthy when sampled, but unrecorded immune exposures were likely. Remarks on this clone: Its antigen is undetermined.

V was clipped by 4 bases and J by 1 base, with 12 bases between them. The length of the CDR3 is 15 residues. Germline CDR1 reads SGHRS; CDR2 reads YFSETQ. The PCR used 60 Vbeta and 13 Jbeta primers. Sequencing was performed with immunoSEQ multiplex PCR; in TCRdb, only in-frame clones are kept and a portion is missing. Altogether some 150,000 clones are present, around three quarters being singletons, with the ten largest covering about 2%. Whole-study results and caveats: The study labeled 180 or so TCR beta chains cytomegalovirus-associated.

The source of this sequence is a woman aged 40 to 49 in good health and CMV-seronegative. Specimen: PBMCs. The chain employs TRBV5-1 and TRBJ2-1, with D possibly matching TRBD1 (5 bases). CDR3 nucleotides: TGCGCCAGCAGCAGGGGCTACGGGTCCTACAATGAGCAGTTCTTC. Translated, it gives CASSRGYGSYNEQFF. Supplemented by reference TRBV5-1 and TRBJ2-1, the full variable domain reads KAGVTQTPRYLIKTRGQQVTLSCSPISGHRSVSWYQQTPGQGLQFLFEYFSETQRNKGNFPGRFSGRQFSNSRSEMNVSTLELGDSALYLCASSRGYGSYNEQFFGPGTRLTVL.